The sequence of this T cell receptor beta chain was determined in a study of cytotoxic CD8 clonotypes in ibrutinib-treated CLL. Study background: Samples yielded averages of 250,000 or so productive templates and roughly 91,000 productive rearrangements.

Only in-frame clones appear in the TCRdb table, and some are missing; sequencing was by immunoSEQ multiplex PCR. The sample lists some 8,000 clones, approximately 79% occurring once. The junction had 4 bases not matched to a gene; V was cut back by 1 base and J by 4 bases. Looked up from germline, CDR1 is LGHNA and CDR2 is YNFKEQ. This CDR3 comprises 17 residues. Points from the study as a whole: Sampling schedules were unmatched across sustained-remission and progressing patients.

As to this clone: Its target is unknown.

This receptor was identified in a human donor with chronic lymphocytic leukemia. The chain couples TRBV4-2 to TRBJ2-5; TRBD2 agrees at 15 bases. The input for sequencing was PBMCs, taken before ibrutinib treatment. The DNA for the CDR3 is TGTGCCAGCAGCCAAGGCCGGGGACTAGCGGGGGGAGAGACCCAGTACTTC. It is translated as CASSQGRGLAGGETQYF.